This T cell receptor (beta chain) appears in the sequencing data of a study of CD8 T cells in ankylosing spondylitis. General observations from the study: Blood from ankylosing spondylitis patients appeared to carry a characteristic roughly 8-variant TCR beta motif. Earlier literature documents some of the motif variants in reactive arthritis synovial fluid and blood. Disease-linked clones were reportedly significantly enriched in matched ankylosing spondylitis synovial fluid.

Libraries of TCR beta came from quantitative 5'-RACE with molecular barcodes. Each CDR3 protein gets one entry after TCRdb re-called the 5' RACE reads with MiXCR. In the table there are 670,000 or so distinct CDR3 sequences, around 20% of which are singletons. Comment on this clonotype: Its matching antigen is unknown.

Germline CDR1 reads SEHNR; CDR2 reads FQNEAQ (reference sequence). V was cut by 2 bases and J by 4 bases, with 15 bases left in between. The CDR3 runs to 17 residues. The source of this sequence is a male donor with ankylosing spondylitis. The sequenced sample consisted of blood, either unsorted or a sorted T cell fraction (not recorded which). The chain employs TRBV7-9 and TRBJ2-6; D might be TRBD2 (5 bases). This CDR3 is CASSLPPVGVGANVLTF. The DNA of the CDR3 is TGTGCCAGCAGCTTACCCCCGGTCGGGGTGGGGGCCAACGTCCTGACTTTC.